Given below is one T cell receptor (beta chain) in context. Germline V gene data show CDR1 as MNHEY and CDR2 as SVGAGI. Trimming cost V 6 bases and J 9 bases, with 15 bases left between them. This CDR3 is 14 amino acids long. One entry per CDR3 protein, called by TCRdb with MiXCR from the RT-PCR reads. The table includes hundreds of thousands of distinct CDR3 sequences, approximately 15% detected once. The TCR sequence derives from a female donor in good health, serving as a healthy control. This chain links TRBV6-5 with TRBJ1-6; D is uncertain. Sequences were obtained from memory CD4+ T cells from blood. The CDR3 reads CASSKDYTGSPLHF. CDR3 DNA sequence: TGTGCCAGCAGCAAAGACTACACTGGTTCACCCCTCCACTTT.